The subject of this entry is one TCR beta chain. Its antigen is unknown. An end of the junction differs from the germline gene, which may be a read error. This CDR3 has 12 residues. Germline V gene lookup returns CDR1 SGDLS and CDR2 YYNGEE. This record comes from a study of CD8 T cells in ankylosing spondylitis. Quantitative 5'-RACE with molecular barcodes was used to make the TCR beta libraries. Each CDR3 protein gets one entry after TCRdb re-called the 5' RACE reads with MiXCR. This table has under 400,000 distinct CDR3 sequences, around 10% appearing once. Study outcomes and limitations: Researchers reportedly found disease-linked clones significantly enriched in matched ankylosing spondylitis synovial fluid. Some motif variants were previously reported in reactive arthritis synovial fluid and blood. Several highly homologous variants formed a TCR beta motif that appeared characteristic of ankylosing spondylitis blood.

The chain employs TRBV9 and TRBJ1-4; no clear D gene. Sequenced material: blood, either unsorted or a sorted T cell fraction (not recorded which). This receptor was taken from a female donor with ankylosing spondylitis or in good health (not recorded which). The CDR3 nucleotides read TGTGCCAGCAGCGTAGGGGCTGGGCCCTTGATTTTT. Amino acid sequence: CASSVGAGPLIF.